Shown below are 7 T cell receptor beta chains from a single sample sequenced in a study of cytomegalovirus exposure and HLA in healthy donors. PCR used 60 Vbeta primers and 13 Jbeta primers. Assay: immunoSEQ multiplex PCR; the TCRdb copy retains only in-frame clones and omits some. The sample records roughly 99,000 clones, more than 75% being singletons. The sequenced sample was PBMCs. All receptors derive from a man aged 25-45 years in good health and CMV-seropositive.

The V call is TRBV27, the J call TRBJ1-5; D is possibly TRBD1 (6 bases). This CDR3 contains 17 residues. V gave up 8 bases and J gave up 1 base, with 21 bases separating them. CDR1 MNHEY and CDR2 SMNVEV come from the germline V gene (reference sequence). CDR3 coding DNA: TGTGCCAGCTCCCTGAGGGGGTTCGGTGAAAGCAATCAGCCCCAGCATTTT. This codes for CASSLRGFGESNQPQHF.

This clone has more than one count but fewer than ten. The chain employs TRBV30 and TRBJ2-1; 15 bases agree with TRBD2. Germline loops: CDR1 GTSNPN, CDR2 SVGIG (reference sequence). This CDR3 has 16 residues. Losses at the gene ends were 4 bases for V and 8 bases for J; bases not matched to a gene: 9. Here the CDR3 reads CAWNPGLAGGMDEQFF. The CDR3 nucleotides are TGTGCCTGGAACCCGGGACTAGCGGGGGGTATGGATGAGCAGTTCTTC.

This chain connects TRBV29-1 to TRBJ1-2; 7 bases are shared with TRBD1. This CDR3 has 13 residues. Looked up from germline, CDR1 is SQVTM and CDR2 is ANQGSEA. CDR3 coding DNA: TGCAGTGCCAGGGGGACAAACTACGATGGCTACACCTTC. Its protein product is CSARGTNYDGYTF.

This clone was seen just once. The chain employs TRBV2 and TRBJ2-7, with 7 positions matching TRBD1. The CDR3 runs 14 residues. Trimming cost V 6 bases and J 0 bases; bases outside gene matches: 5. Germline CDR1 reads SNHLY; CDR2 reads FYNNEI. The DNA of the CDR3 is TGTGCCAGCAGGTATAACAGGGGCTCCTACGAGCAGTACTTC. Its protein product is CASRYNRGSYEQYF.

J is TRBJ1-2 and V is TRBV19; D is perhaps TRBD1 (6 bases). The CDR3 sequence is 16 residues long. Germline V gene lookup returns CDR1 LNHDA and CDR2 SQIVND (reference sequence). Between the trimmed V and J ends, which lost 0 bases and 3 bases, there was a span of 14 bases. The CDR3 region is CASSIDPATGHYGYTF. As DNA, the CDR3 is TGTGCCAGTAGTATAGATCCCGCTACAGGGCACTATGGCTACACCTTC.

The chain has TRBV5-1 and TRBJ2-3, with TRBD2 as a possible D gene (7 bases). The CDR3 has 17 amino acids. From germline, CDR1 is SGHRS and CDR2 YFSETQ. Trimming took off 4 bases at V and 5 bases at J, with 23 bases between the two ends. Here the CDR3 DNA reads TGCGCCAGCAGCCGAGGATTACGGGGGGCCCTAGTAGATACGCAGTATTTT. Its protein product is CASSRGLRGALVDTQYF.

This clone has more than one count but fewer than ten. This chain links TRBV6-1 with TRBJ2-3; D is perhaps TRBD2 (5 bases). CDR1 and CDR2 from the germline V gene are MNHNS and SASEGT. This CDR3 is built from 14 residues. Trimming pared 2 bases from V and 3 bases from J, leaving 9 bases between. This CDR3 reads CASSESLETDTQYF. The CDR3 region has the DNA TGTGCCAGCAGTGAATCACTAGAGACAGATACGCAGTATTTT.